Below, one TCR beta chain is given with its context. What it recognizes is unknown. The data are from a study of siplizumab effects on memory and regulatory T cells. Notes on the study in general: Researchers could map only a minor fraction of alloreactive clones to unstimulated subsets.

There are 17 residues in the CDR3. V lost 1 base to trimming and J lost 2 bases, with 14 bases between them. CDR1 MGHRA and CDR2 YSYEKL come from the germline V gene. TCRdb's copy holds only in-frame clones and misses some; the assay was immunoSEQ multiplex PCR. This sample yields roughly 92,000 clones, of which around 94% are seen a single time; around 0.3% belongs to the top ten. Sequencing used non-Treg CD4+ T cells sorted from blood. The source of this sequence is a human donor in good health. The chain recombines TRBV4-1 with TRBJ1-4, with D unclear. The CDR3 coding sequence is TGCGCCAGCAGCCAAGGCGTGGGAAGTGGGACTAATGAAAAACTGTTTTTT. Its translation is CASSQGVGSGTNEKLFF.